Sequencing of this T cell receptor beta chain was carried out in a study of cytomegalovirus exposure and HLA in healthy donors. This clone was picked up a small number of times. The junction does not match germline at one end; this may be a read error. Every donor was a healthy person donating bone marrow. PCR involved 60 Vbeta and 13 Jbeta primers. Libraries were prepared by immunoSEQ multiplex PCR; TCRdb keeps only in-frame clonotypes and omits some of them. The data contain approximately 120,000 clones, under 85% of them singletons. This TCR was recovered from a woman between 50 and 59 years old in good health and CMV-seropositive. Material: PBMCs.

This CDR3 reads CSSSLMARGTDTQYF. As DNA, the CDR3 is TGTTCCAGCAGCTTAATGGCAAGAGGGACAGATACGCAGTATTTT. The V and J genes are TRBV7-9 and TRBJ2-3, with TRBD2 as a possible D gene (5 bases). Germline loops: CDR1 SEHNR, CDR2 FQNEAQ (reference sequence). The CDR3 is 15 amino acids.